The next 9 T cell receptor beta chains were all read from a single sample in a study of blood T cell repertoires in COVID-19. Profiled with immunoSEQ multiplex PCR; TCRdb holds only in-frame clones, not every one. The sample contains 80,000 or so clones, about 83% of which appear only once. The specimen was peripheral blood. These receptors were collected from a human donor in a cohort sampled during active COVID-19.

The chain has TRBV10-3 and TRBJ2-3, with 8 bases aligning to TRBD1. The junction had 7 bases not matched to a gene; V was cut back by 5 bases and J by 3 bases. The CDR3 consists of 15 residues. Germline loops: CDR1 ENHRY, CDR2 SYGVKD. The CDR3 nucleotides read TGTGCCATCAGTCAACCAGGGGGCATGACAGATACGCAGTATTTT. It translates to CAISQPGGMTDTQYF.

The sample holds one count of this clone. This chain links TRBV9 with TRBJ2-2, with TRBD2 matching 14 bases. Trimming took 4 bases from V and 0 from J; bases not matched to a gene: 2. The CDR3 sequence is 17 residues long. Germline CDR1 SGDLS, CDR2 YYNGEE. DNA for the CDR3: TGTGCCAGCAGCCTGGGACTAGCGGGAGCGAACACCGGGGAGCTGTTTTTT. It codes for CASSLGLAGANTGELFF.

This clone was picked up a small number of times. This chain connects TRBV21-1 to TRBJ2-7; the D call in the table, TRBD2, was not verified against the DNA. TRBV21-1 constitutes a pseudogene. The CDR3 runs 16 residues. The chain's CDR3 is CASSKGTSGGAYEQYF. The CDR3, as DNA: TGTGCCAGCAGCAAAGGGACTAGCGGGGGGGCCTACGAGCAGTACTTC.

CDR3 sequence reads: CASTGGEWETQYF. The CDR3 nucleotides are TGCGCCAGCACAGGGGGCGAGTGGGAGACCCAGTACTTC. The V call is TRBV10-2, the J call TRBJ2-5; the match to TRBD1 covers 8 bases. The V gene's germline CDR1 is WSHSY and CDR2 SAAADI. Losses at the gene ends were 7 bases for V and 5 bases for J; bases not matched to a gene: 6. CDR3 length: 13 residues.

The V call is TRBV28, the J call TRBJ2-5, with 7 nucleotides matching TRBD2. There are 14 residues in the CDR3. CDR1 and CDR2 from the germline V gene are MDHEN and SYDVKM. J was trimmed by 3 bases and V by 1 base; bases with no gene match: 2. As DNA, the CDR3 is TGTGCCAGCAGTTTATCTAGCGGAGAAGAGACCCAGTACTTC. It yields the protein CASSLSSGEETQYF.

This clone appeared a few times. V usage is TRBV5-1 and J usage is TRBJ2-2, with no clear D. The germline V and J ends were trimmed by 6 bases and 0 bases, with 12 bases remaining between them. CDR3 length: 15 amino acids. Germline loops: CDR1 SGHRS, CDR2 YFSETQ. The CDR3 region is CASKQRSTNTGELFF. The CDR3 bases are TGCGCCAGCAAGCAAAGGAGTACGAACACCGGGGAGCTGTTTTTT.

J is TRBJ2-3 and V is TRBV6-6, with TRBD2 matching 9 bases. CDR3 length: 16 residues. The junction had 8 bases not matched to a gene; V was cut back by 2 bases and J by 5 bases. Germline V gene lookup returns CDR1 MNHNY and CDR2 SVGAGI (reference sequence). The CDR3 protein is CASSYGAGGQGDTQYF. In DNA, the CDR3 is TGTGCCAGCAGTTACGGTGCGGGAGGGCAAGGAGATACGCAGTATTTT.

The J gene is TRBJ1-1, the V gene TRBV6-5; TRBD1 agrees at 9 bases. Germline assignment: CDR1 MNHEY and CDR2 SVGAGI. After removal of 6 bases from V and 1 base from J, the junction contained 6 bases not matched to a gene. The CDR3 spans 15 residues. The CDR3 DNA reads as TGTGCCAGCAGACAGGGGGCGGGTTGGAACACTGAAGCTTTCTTT. It encodes CASRQGAGWNTEAFF.

The J gene is TRBJ1-2, the V gene TRBV2, with 8 nucleotides matching TRBD1. Trimming cost V 7 bases and J 0 bases; bases outside gene matches: 7. CDR1 SNHLY and CDR2 FYNNEI come from the germline V gene. CDR3 length: 15 residues. CDR3 loop: CASIRGQGPNYGYTF. The CDR3 DNA sequence: TGTGCCAGCATCCGAGGACAGGGTCCTAACTATGGCTACACCTTC.